These 10 T cell receptor beta chains share one sample of origin, sequenced in a study of beta chain features in type 1 diabetes. Every bit of the isolated RNA underwent reverse transcription, so sequencing read expressed TCRB transcripts. The method was immunoSEQ multiplex PCR; TCRdb's version includes in-frame clones alone and lacks a portion of them. This sample has 25,000 or so clones, with more than 60% found just once. Sequencing was performed on Tregs from blood. These receptors were obtained from a middle-aged woman in good health.

The J gene is TRBJ2-7, the V gene TRBV2, with D unresolved. V was cut by 6 bases and J by 1 base, with 13 bases left in between. This CDR3 region has 14 residues. Germline CDR1 and CDR2: SNHLY and FYNNEI. The CDR3 DNA reads as TGTGCCAGCAGAGTCGGAGCGAGATCCTACGAGCAGTACTTC. Translation: CASRVGARSYEQYF.

In its sample, this clone was seen a few times. The chain links TRBV11-2 to TRBJ2-1, with 9 positions matching TRBD1. Germline values: CDR1 SGHAT, CDR2 FQNNGV. The CDR3 is 15 residues long. Trimming cost V 3 bases and J 4 bases; bases outside gene matches: 4. The CDR3 sequence: CASSFRTGAYNEQFF. The CDR3, as DNA: TGTGCCAGCAGCTTCAGGACAGGGGCTTACAATGAGCAGTTCTTC.

This clone was counted only a few times. This CDR3 reads CASSDGGQGAYEQYF. In nucleotides, the CDR3 is TGTGCCAGCAGTGACGGGGGACAGGGGGCCTACGAGCAGTACTTC. V is TRBV2 and J is TRBJ2-7; 11 bases match TRBD1. The junction had 3 bases not matched to a gene; V was cut back by 3 bases and J by 2 bases. Germline V gene data show CDR1 as SNHLY and CDR2 as FYNNEI. The CDR3 spans 15 residues.

The chain carries TRBV21-1 and TRBJ1-4. TRBV21-1 is a pseudogene locus. The CDR3 consists of 15 residues. The CDR3 DNA is TGTGCCAGCAGCAAAGCCGGCGGGGGTTGTGAAAAACTGTTTTTT. This sequence encodes CASSKAGGGCEKLFF.

The J gene is TRBJ1-4, the V gene TRBV23-1; no clear D gene. TRBV23-1 is placed among ORFs of uncertain function. The CDR3 runs to 17 residues. V lost 2 bases, J lost 0 bases, and 13 bases lay in between. The CDR3 coding sequence is TGCGCCAGCAGTCAAGATACCTTTGGAGCAACTAATGAAAAACTGTTTTTT. It yields the protein CASSQDTFGATNEKLFF.

The CDR3 protein is CASSPRTGGISSYEQYF. CDR3 DNA: TGTGCCAGCTCACCACGGACAGGGGGAATCTCCAGCTACGAGCAGTACTTC. The chain couples TRBV18 to TRBJ2-7; 10 bases are a match to TRBD1. Germline V lookup: CDR1 KGHSH, CDR2 LQKENI. Trimming at V came to 1 base and at J to 3 bases, leaving 9 bases not matched to a gene. The length of the CDR3 is 17 residues.

The gene calls are TRBV10-3 and TRBJ2-3; TRBD2 matches 11 bases. This CDR3 is 14 amino acids long. Germline values: CDR1 ENHRY, CDR2 SYGVKD. The CDR3 loop reads CAASGGPVTDTQYF. CDR3 DNA sequence: TGTGCTGCTAGCGGGGGGCCAGTCACAGATACGCAGTATTTT.

The chain is built from TRBV7-9 and TRBJ2-3; D unresolved. Trimming left V 1 base short and J 3 bases short, with 14 bases between. Germline V gene lookup returns CDR1 SEHNR and CDR2 FQNEAQ (reference sequence). The CDR3 covers 16 residues. The CDR3 nucleotides are TGTGCCAGCAGCTTAGATCTAACAGCTGGAACAGATACGCAGTATTTT. It translates to CASSLDLTAGTDTQYF.

V is TRBV9 and J is TRBJ2-5; TRBD1 aligns across 10 bases. Germline loops: CDR1 SGDLS, CDR2 YYNGEE. The ends lost 0 bases at V and 3 bases at J; junction bases unmatched: 11. This CDR3 region has 18 residues. The chain's CDR3 is CASSVDPAGTGVKETQYF. CDR3 coding DNA: TGTGCCAGCAGCGTAGATCCCGCGGGGACAGGGGTCAAAGAGACCCAGTACTTC.

The gene calls are TRBV18 and TRBJ2-7, with D perhaps matching TRBD1 (5 bases). The V and J ends lost 2 bases and 3 bases respectively, with 8 bases between them. The germline CDR1 and CDR2 sequences are KGHSH and LQKENI. This CDR3 is built from 13 residues. The CDR3 DNA reads TGTGCCAGCTCACCAACGACAGACTACGAGCAGTACTTC. Its translation is CASSPTTDYEQYF.